This TCR beta chain appears in the sequencing data of a study of T cell responses to AZD1222 COVID-19 vaccine. Study-wide results and caveats: Seropositive status at baseline applied to only 6 or 7 AZD1222 recipients. Receipt of two AZD1222 doses was followed by a rise in Spike-specific TCR breadth and depth. Reportedly, close to half of spike-specific TCRs are directed against unmutated variant regions.

The data were produced by immunoSEQ multiplex PCR, yet TCRdb's version contains in-frame clones alone and is incomplete. The table records about 170,000 clones, 90% of them present only once. The CDR3 contains 17 residues. Germline lookup yields CDR1 SGHTS and CDR2 YDEGEE. V shed 1 base and J 6 bases; nucleotides not matched to a gene: 11. About this clone itself: Antigen specificity is unknown.

Sequencing used peripheral blood, obtained on day 0 of AZD1222 vaccination. The origin of this receptor is an adult in good health. The chain recombines TRBV5-8 with TRBJ2-1; 9 positions match TRBD2. DNA of the CDR3: TGTGCCAGCAGCTTGACGAAGACTAGCGGAGAAGCCAATGAGCAGTTCTTC. It translates to CASSLTKTSGEANEQFF.